This T cell receptor (beta chain) was recorded in a study of cytomegalovirus exposure and HLA in healthy donors. Regarding the study as a whole: Later, an analysis found that TCR clusters from the first cohort tended to co-occur in the roughly 120 validation repertoires. Diagnosis of cytomegalovirus status made by the classifier reportedly showed high specificity and sensitivity. Among TCR sequences, most were rare, though some public TCRs appeared in many donors.

The 120-subject validation cohort, separate from the approximately 660-subject first cohort, included the donors. Some clones are missing from TCRdb's copy, which holds only in-frame ones; the method was immunoSEQ multiplex PCR. Of roughly 50,000 clones in the sample, roughly 93% were seen once. Turning to this clone: Antigen specificity is unknown.

The V end lost 0 bases, the J end lost 1 base, and 10 bases lay between the germline ends. This CDR3 has 15 residues. Germline V CDR1 and CDR2: SGDLS, YYNGEE. The sample consisted of PBMCs. The TCR was taken from a woman younger than 35 in good health and CMV-seropositive. The chain joins TRBV9 to TRBJ1-1; D unclear. As DNA, the CDR3 is TGTGCCAGCAGCGTAGGGGCGCTCCGGAACACTGAAGCTTTCTTT. Encoded protein: CASSVGALRNTEAFF.